These T cell receptor beta chains were read from a single sample in a study of T cell responses to AZD1222 COVID-19 vaccine. The method was immunoSEQ multiplex PCR; TCRdb's version includes in-frame clones alone and lacks a portion of them. This sample has tens of thousands of clones, with over 75% found just once. The material was peripheral blood, obtained 28 days after the second AZD1222 dose. The receptors originated from an adult who received the AZD1222 COVID-19 vaccine. Each CDR3 is given with its conserved first and last residue. The order of the fields is J gene, D gene, V gene, clone size, CDR3 protein, CDR3 DNA. The D gene is left open where the match is weak. The listing skips clone size in some rows; elsewhere it reads once, few, many or a size class.

J: TRBJ2-7
D: -
V: TRBV2
size: -
CDR3: CASSDGRTNYEQYF
DNA: TGTGCCAGCAGCGACGGAAGGACAAACTACGAGCAGTACTTC

J: TRBJ2-7
D: TRBD1
V: TRBV5-1
size: -
CDR3: CASSFRGQVTYEQYF
DNA: TGCGCCAGCAGCTTCCGGGGACAGGTAACCTACGAGCAGTACTTC

J: TRBJ2-1
D: -
V: TRBV5-1
size: -
CDR3: CASSPDMLNEQFF
DNA: TGCGCCAGCAGCCCGGATATGTTGAATGAGCAGTTCTTC

J: TRBJ2-1
D: -
V: TRBV20-1
size: -
CDR3: CSATRYNEQFF
DNA: TGCAGTGCTACCCGTTACAATGAGCAGTTCTTC

J: TRBJ2-1
D: -
V: TRBV4-2
size: -
CDR3: CASSQDIRDRQFF
DNA: TGTGCCAGCAGCCAAGATATTCGGGACCGGCAGTTCTTC

J: TRBJ2-3
D: -
V: TRBV15
size: -
CDR3: CATSREVGTDTQYF
DNA: TGTGCCACCAGCAGAGAAGTGGGGACAGATACGCAGTATTTT

J: TRBJ1-2
D: -
V: TRBV19
size: -
CDR3: CASTRGNGYTF
DNA: TGTGCCAGTACGAGGGGGAATGGCTACACCTTC

J: TRBJ2-3
D: -
V: TRBV7-3
size: -
CDR3: CASSQGDTQYF
DNA: TGTGCCAGCAGTCAAGGAGATACGCAGTATTTT

J: TRBJ2-1
D: TRBD2
V: TRBV7-6
size: -
CDR3: CASSPHSGGGNEQFF
DNA: TGTGCCAGCAGCCCCCATAGCGGGGGGGGGAATGAGCAGTTCTTC

J: TRBJ1-2
D: -
V: TRBV19
size: -
CDR3: CASREGHLTGYTF
DNA: TGTGCCAGTAGAGAAGGGCACCTGACTGGCTACACCTTC

J: TRBJ1-1
D: -
V: TRBV6-5
size: once
CDR3: CASSREAGTEAFF
DNA: TGTGCCAGCAGTCGGGAGGCGGGGACTGAAGCTTTCTTT

J: TRBJ2-3
D: -
V: TRBV5-4
size: -
CDR3: CASSLGQGFTDTQYF
DNA: TGTGCCAGCAGCTTGGGGCAGGGGTTTACAGATACGCAGTATTTT

J: TRBJ1-1
D: -
V: TRBV27
size: -
CDR3: CASSLSTTLNTEAFF
DNA: TGTGCCAGCAGTTTATCGACAACGCTGAACACTGAAGCTTTCTTT

J: TRBJ2-7
D: -
V: TRBV4-1
size: once
CDR3: CASSLRQPYEQYF
DNA: TGCGCCAGCAGCCTCCGACAGCCCTACGAGCAGTACTTC

J: TRBJ1-4
D: TRBD1
V: TRBV27
size: -
CDR3: CATRGGGEKLFF
DNA: TGTGCCACCCGAGGGGGCGGTGAAAAACTGTTTTTT

J: TRBJ1-6
D: -
V: TRBV18
size: -
CDR3: CASSPGGDSPLHF
DNA: TGTGCCAGCTCACCAGGGGGAGATTCACCCCTCCACTTT

J: TRBJ1-5
D: TRBD1
V: TRBV30
size: -
CDR3: CAWEGTGSNQPQHF
DNA: TGTGCCTGGGAGGGGACAGGGAGTAATCAGCCCCAGCATTTT

J: TRBJ1-3
D: -
V: TRBV28
size: -
CDR3: CASSLSLAGVGGNTIYF
DNA: TGTGCCAGCAGTTTATCCTTGGCGGGGGTTGGCGGAAACACCATATATTTT

J: TRBJ1-1
D: TRBD1
V: TRBV6-5
size: -
CDR3: CASIKYRGLLGEAFF
DNA: TGTGCCAGCATCAAATACAGGGGGCTTCTGGGTGAAGCTTTCTTT

J: TRBJ1-1
D: TRBD1
V: TRBV5-1
size: few
CDR3: CASSPRTGGVNTEAFF
DNA: TGCGCCAGCAGCCCCCGGACAGGGGGTGTGAACACTGAAGCTTTCTTT

J: TRBJ2-7
D: TRBD1
V: TRBV28
size: -
CDR3: CASTGAPTYEQYF
DNA: TGTGCCAGTACAGGGGCCCCTACCTACGAGCAGTACTTC

J: TRBJ2-1
D: TRBD2
V: TRBV7-2
size: -
CDR3: CASSSGLAYNEQFF
DNA: TGTGCCAGCAGCTCTGGACTAGCCTACAATGAGCAGTTCTTC

J: TRBJ1-2
D: TRBD1
V: TRBV28
size: -
CDR3: CASTQRTGEYGYTF
DNA: TGTGCCAGCACCCAAAGGACAGGAGAATATGGCTACACCTTC

J: TRBJ2-3
D: TRBD2
V: TRBV7-2
size: -
CDR3: CASSPLGTSGGAGTQYF
DNA: TGTGCCAGCAGCCCGTTAGGGACTAGCGGGGGGGCCGGTACGCAGTATTTT

J: TRBJ2-1
D: TRBD1
V: TRBV6-5
size: -
CDR3: CASSLTGSDEQFF
DNA: TGTGCCAGCAGTTTGACAGGGAGTGATGAGCAGTTCTTC

J: TRBJ1-2
D: TRBD1
V: TRBV28
size: -
CDR3: CASSSGTGEGYTF
DNA: TGTGCCAGCTCCTCCGGGACAGGGGAAGGATACACCTTC

J: TRBJ1-2
D: -
V: TRBV11-2
size: -
CDR3: CASRPRTVNYGYTF
DNA: TGTGCCAGCAGGCCCAGGACGGTGAACTATGGCTACACCTTC

J: TRBJ1-2
D: -
V: TRBV28
size: -
CDR3: CASSSGPLIYGYTF
DNA: TGTGCCAGCAGTTCCGGCCCCCTTATCTATGGCTACACCTTC

J: TRBJ1-2
D: -
V: TRBV2
size: -
CDR3: CASGGTGYGYTF
DNA: TGTGCCAGCGGGGGGACTGGTTATGGCTACACCTTC

J: TRBJ1-1
D: TRBD1
V: TRBV11-2
size: -
CDR3: CASSAPGQGNTEAFF
DNA: TGTGCCAGCAGCGCGCCGGGACAGGGGAACACTGAAGCTTTCTTT

J: TRBJ2-3
D: TRBD2
V: TRBV9
size: -
CDR3: CASSVEGASGGATDTQYF
DNA: TGTGCCAGCAGCGTAGAAGGGGCTAGCGGGGGGGCCACAGATACGCAGTATTTT

J: TRBJ1-6
D: -
V: TRBV4-2
size: -
CDR3: CASSPIPGSSYNSPLHF
DNA: TGTGCCAGCAGCCCCATCCCGGGGAGCTCCTATAATTCACCCCTCCACTTT

J: TRBJ1-2
D: TRBD1
V: TRBV5-4
size: -
CDR3: CASSLGQGYDGYTF
DNA: TGTGCCAGCAGCTTGGGACAGGGGTACGATGGCTACACCTTC

J: TRBJ2-7
D: -
V: TRBV7-9
size: -
CDR3: CASSLVPYEQYF
DNA: TGTGCCAGCAGCTTAGTTCCGTACGAGCAGTACTTC

J: TRBJ1-2
D: -
V: TRBV9
size: -
CDR3: CASSANDRRAGYGYTF
DNA: TGTGCCAGCAGCGCCAATGATCGAAGGGCAGGCTATGGCTACACCTTC

J: TRBJ2-7
D: -
V: TRBV28
size: -
CDR3: CATMERTESYEQYF
DNA: TGTGCCACCATGGAGAGGACAGAAAGCTACGAGCAGTACTTC

J: TRBJ2-3
D: TRBD2
V: TRBV11-2
size: -
CDR3: CASSLGGRRDTQYF
DNA: TGTGCCAGCAGCTTAGGCGGGAGGCGAGATACGCAGTATTTT

J: TRBJ2-5
D: -
V: TRBV18
size: few
CDR3: CASSPPIGTKETQYF
DNA: TGTGCCAGCTCACCACCGATCGGGACAAAAGAGACCCAGTACTTC

J: TRBJ1-3
D: -
V: TRBV10-3
size: -
CDR3: CAISDGIASGNTIYF
DNA: TGTGCCATCAGTGACGGAATCGCCTCTGGAAACACCATATATTTT

J: TRBJ2-7
D: TRBD2
V: TRBV19
size: -
CDR3: CASSTGTSGSYEQYF
DNA: TGTGCCAGTAGTACTGGGACTAGCGGCTCCTACGAGCAGTACTTC

J: TRBJ1-1
D: -
V: TRBV4-2
size: -
CDR3: CASSQVQGRNTEAFF
DNA: TGTGCCAGCAGCCAAGTGCAGGGGAGGAACACTGAAGCTTTCTTT

J: TRBJ1-1
D: -
V: TRBV7-6
size: -
CDR3: CASSSREMNTEAFF
DNA: TGTGCCAGCAGCTCTCGGGAGATGAACACTGAAGCTTTCTTT

J: TRBJ1-1
D: -
V: TRBV6-5
size: -
CDR3: CASTYYSGYEAFF
DNA: TGTGCCAGCACCTATTATTCGGGGTATGAAGCTTTCTTT

J: TRBJ1-5
D: -
V: TRBV28
size: -
CDR3: CATISAAEAQHF
DNA: TGTGCCACAATATCCGCGGCCGAGGCCCAGCATTTT

J: TRBJ2-3
D: -
V: TRBV7-9
size: -
CDR3: CASSLVPGSTDTQYF
DNA: TGTGCCAGCAGCTTAGTCCCCGGAAGCACAGATACGCAGTATTTT

J: TRBJ2-7
D: -
V: TRBV28
size: -
CDR3: CASSLGTKYEQYF
DNA: TGTGCCAGCAGTTTAGGGACCAAATACGAGCAGTACTTC

J: TRBJ1-1
D: -
V: TRBV9
size: -
CDR3: CASSVATGADLEAFF
DNA: TGTGCCAGCAGCGTAGCTACGGGGGCGGATTTGGAAGCTTTCTTT

J: TRBJ1-1
D: -
V: TRBV29-1
size: -
CDR3: CSLRGENTEAFF
DNA: TGCAGCCTGCGGGGGGAGAACACTGAAGCTTTCTTT

J: TRBJ2-3
D: TRBD2
V: TRBV4-1
size: -
CDR3: CASSQELAGQYF
DNA: TGCGCCAGCAGCCAAGAGTTAGCGGGGCAGTATTTT

J: TRBJ2-7
D: -
V: TRBV5-1
size: -
CDR3: CASSSGLGSYEQYF
DNA: TGCGCCAGCAGCTCGGGACTTGGCTCCTACGAGCAGTACTTC

J: TRBJ1-5
D: TRBD1
V: TRBV7-2
size: -
CDR3: CASSLQGGQGQPQHF
DNA: TGTGCCAGCAGCCTCCAGGGGGGGCAGGGTCAGCCCCAGCATTTT